The 17 T cell receptor beta chains given below trace back to one sample, sequenced in a study of a mutant IDH1 vaccine in newly diagnosed glioma. Produced via immunoSEQ multiplex PCR; TCRdb's table is partial and in-frame only. The table has tens of thousands of clones, around 82% seen once. The time point denotes: week 47, end of study. A 20-mer mutant IDH1 peptide at 300 ug was injected subcutaneously with topical imiquimod. These receptors have no identified antigens. This material consisted of PBMCs, taken from a glioma patient whose treatment included an IDH1 peptide vaccine. The receptors stem from a man between 18 and 35 years old with glioma. Some clones in this sample may be carry-over from other donors' samples.

The chain has TRBV14 and TRBJ2-5; tentatively, D is TRBD2 (6 bases). This CDR3 contains 17 residues. CDR1 is SGHDN and CDR2 is FVKESK in the germline V gene. V was shortened by 4 bases and J by 0 bases, with 18 bases between the two germline ends. The CDR3 region has the DNA TGTGCCAGCAGCCCAGGTGGGGGGAACCCGTACCAAGAGACCCAGTACTTC. This sequence encodes CASSPGGGNPYQETQYF.

The J gene is TRBJ2-7, the V gene TRBV14; D unclear. Germline V gene lookup returns CDR1 SGHDN and CDR2 FVKESK. Trimming removed 2 bases from V and 2 bases from J, with 16 bases in between. CDR3 length: 16 residues. CDR3 bases: TGTGCCAGCAGCCAAACGCTCGGGCCTCTGACCTACGAGCAGTACTTC. Residues: CASSQTLGPLTYEQYF. Looking up the rest from reference TRBV14 and TRBJ2-7 gives the full variable domain: EAGVTQFPSHSVIEKGQTVTLRCDPISGHDNLYWYRRVMGKEIKFLLHFVKESKQDESGMPNNRFLAERTGGTYSTLKVQPAELEDSGVYFCASSQTLGPLTYEQYFGPGTRLTVT.

The chain has TRBV10-3 and TRBJ1-4, with D unclear. Deletions cut 2 bases from V and 0 bases from J, with 7 bases between. The CDR3 spans 15 residues. Germline CDR1 ENHRY, CDR2 SYGVKD. In DNA, the CDR3 is TGTGCCATCAGTGAGGGCGGCCCAACTAATGAAAAACTGTTTTTT. Translated: CAISEGGPTNEKLFF.

This clone was seen only a few times. The chain is built from TRBV9 and TRBJ2-7; D is unresolved. The CDR3 has 13 residues. Trimming shortened V by 0 bases and J by 5 bases, and 9 bases separated the two germline ends. Germline lookup yields CDR1 SGDLS and CDR2 YYNGEE. The CDR3, as DNA: TGTGCCAGCAGCGTAGGGGCAGTGCACGAGCAGTACTTC. Its translation: CASSVGAVHEQYF.

The CDR3 loop is CASSPRRQGSGQYF. The CDR3 DNA follows: TGTGCCAGCTCACCACGTAGACAGGGATCGGGGCAGTACTTC. The chain links TRBV18 to TRBJ2-7; 7 nucleotides line up with TRBD1. This CDR3 region has 14 residues. J lost 9 bases, V lost 1 base, and 9 bases had no gene match. The germline gives CDR1 KGHSH, CDR2 LQKENI.

This sequence joins TRBV6-6 and TRBJ2-7, with 9 bases fitting TRBD2. The CDR3 runs 16 residues. Trimming at V came to 0 bases and at J to 4 bases, leaving 7 bases not matched to a gene. Germline assignment: CDR1 MNHNY and CDR2 SVGAGI (reference sequence). This CDR3 is CASSYSPSGDGYEQYF. CDR3 DNA sequence: TGTGCCAGCAGTTACTCGCCTAGCGGGGACGGATACGAGCAGTACTTC.

CDR3 DNA: TGTGCCTGGAGTGTGGGGGCTGGGGCCAACGTCCTGACTTTC. It encodes CAWSVGAGANVLTF. The chain has TRBV30 and TRBJ2-6, with D perhaps assigned TRBD1 or TRBD2 (5 bases each). The CDR3 runs to 14 residues. The germline gives CDR1 GTSNPN, CDR2 SVGIG (reference sequence). V was shortened by 0 bases and J by 2 bases, with 5 bases between the two germline ends.

This clone was observed a handful of times. The chain employs TRBV4-2 and TRBJ1-2; TRBD1 matches at 9 bases. Trimming took 0 bases from V and 4 from J; bases not matched to a gene: 3. Germline V gives CDR1 LGHNA, CDR2 YNFKEQ. The CDR3 is 15 amino acids. The CDR3 loop reads CASSQETTGGYGYTF. The DNA of the CDR3 is TGTGCCAGCAGCCAAGAAACGACAGGGGGCTATGGCTACACCTTC.

The chain joins TRBV13 to TRBJ1-1; no clear D gene. V lost 5 bases and J 3 bases, leaving 16 bases between the germline ends. The CDR3 is 15 residues long. CDR1 and CDR2 (germline): PRHDT, FYEKMQ (reference sequence). CDR3 sequence: CASSRLESGDTEAFF. In DNA form, the CDR3 reads TGTGCCAGCAGCCGGCTGGAGTCGGGTGACACTGAAGCTTTCTTT. The full variable domain, completed using reference TRBV13 and TRBJ1-1, is AAGVIQSPRHLIKEKRETATLKCYPIPRHDTVYWYQQGPGQDPQFLISFYEKMQSDKGSIPDRFSAQQFSDYHSELNMSSLELGDSALYFCASSRLESGDTEAFFGQGTRLTVV.

The CDR3 region is CASSARRVSTEAFF. The DNA for the CDR3 is TGTGCCAGCAGTGCACGCAGGGTGAGCACTGAAGCTTTCTTT. The V gene is TRBV6-5, the J gene TRBJ1-1; D is possibly TRBD1 (5 bases). The CDR3 totals 14 residues. V shed 5 bases and J shed 4 bases, with 14 bases lying between them. The germline CDR1 and CDR2 sequences are MNHEY and SVGAGI.

The chain employs TRBV19 and TRBJ1-1; 9 nucleotides agree with TRBD1. This CDR3 contains 16 residues. V gave up 4 bases and J gave up 5 bases; unmatched junction bases: 11. Germline V CDR1 and CDR2: LNHDA, SQIVND (reference sequence). This CDR3 is CASSTPRTGVRTEAFF. For the CDR3, the DNA is TGTGCCAGTAGTACCCCTAGGACAGGGGTAAGGACTGAAGCTTTCTTT.

The chain combines TRBV2 with TRBJ2-1; D remains unclear. The V gene's germline CDR1 is SNHLY and CDR2 FYNNEI. CDR3 length: 9 amino acids. Trimming cost V 5 bases and J 12 bases, with 5 bases left between them. The chain's CDR3 is CASSPRQFF. In DNA, the CDR3 is TGTGCCAGCAGTCCCAGGCAGTTCTTC.

In its sample, this clone is medium-sized. In the same sample, other DNA sequences code for this CDR3. For the CDR3, the DNA is TGCGCCAGCAGCCAAGACCGCGGGGGCGGGAACGAGCAGTACTTC. Its translation: CASSQDRGGGNEQYF. The chain combines TRBV4-3 with TRBJ2-7; D may be TRBD2 (7 bases). The CDR3 has 15 residues. Trimming left V 0 bases short and J 5 bases short, with 14 bases between. The germline V gene encodes CDR1 LGHNA and CDR2 YSLEER.

Only one count was recorded for this clone. The chain joins TRBV7-9 to TRBJ2-3; 11 nucleotides line up with TRBD2. Trimming took 2 bases from V and 8 from J; bases not matched to a gene: 9. CDR3 length equals 16 residues. Germline CDR1 SEHNR, CDR2 FQNEAQ (reference sequence). The CDR3 DNA follows: TGTGCCAGCAGCTTACAACTAGCGGGAGTGGGGAGTACGCAGTATTTT. Protein product: CASSLQLAGVGSTQYF.

The gene calls are TRBV5-6 and TRBJ2-7; 7 bases are a match to TRBD1. The germline V gene has CDR1 SGHDT and CDR2 YYEEEE. V shed 4 bases and J 9 bases; nucleotides not matched to a gene: 13. This CDR3 has 14 amino acids. CDR3 in DNA: TGTGCCAGCAGCGAAACAGGGGCCATAGTGGGGCAGTACTTC. This translates into CASSETGAIVGQYF.

The chain combines TRBV13 with TRBJ2-7, with TRBD1 matching 7 bases. CDR1 is PRHDT and CDR2 is FYEKMQ in the germline V gene (reference sequence). This CDR3 contains 12 residues. V lost 2 bases to trimming and J lost 5 bases; unmatched junction nucleotides: 0. Here the CDR3 DNA reads TGTGCCAGCAGCTTACAGGGGGACGAGCAGTACTTC. Translation: CASSLQGDEQYF.

This clone was seen only once. The chain recombines TRBV18 with TRBJ1-1, with D hard to call. The V end was cut by 4 bases, the J end by 2 bases, with 2 bases between. CDR1 and CDR2 (germline): KGHSH, LQKENI. CDR3 length: 11 amino acids. CDR3 protein: CASSLNTEAFF. In nucleotides, the CDR3 is TGTGCCAGCTCACTTAACACTGAAGCTTTCTTT.